Listed below are T cell receptor beta chains from one sample, sequenced in a study of post-analysis software for immune sequencing data. Each CDR3 protein is one row after TCRdb ran MiXCR on the PCR reads. The data show around 710,000 distinct CDR3 sequences, around 45% seen once. The source material was blood. These receptors were taken from a girl aged 5-17 years with multiple sclerosis. The CDR3 runs from the conserved cysteine through the conserved F or W. The D gene is left open where the match is weak. Size is stated for part of the rows, as once, few or many counts, or as a class when the clone is expanded.

j_call clone_size d_call v_call cdr3_nt cdr3_aa
TRBJ2-5 few . TRBV12-3/TRBV12-4 TGTGCCAGCATTGCTTCGGGGTTTGGAGAGACCCAGTACTTC CASIASGFGETQYF
TRBJ2-7 . TRBD1 TRBV3-1 TGTGCCAGCAGCGGTACCGGGACAGGGACTGGCGAGCAGTACTTC CASSGTGTGTGEQYF
TRBJ2-3 few TRBD2 TRBV7-2 TGTGCCAGCAGCAAGACTAGCGGGAGGTTGGATACGCAGTATTTT CASSKTSGRLDTQYF
TRBJ2-7 . . TRBV20-1 TGCAGTGCTACGGACCTCACTAGAGGGTACGAGCAGTACTTC CSATDLTRGYEQYF
TRBJ2-5 few . TRBV7-2 TGTGCCAGCAGCTTTGACCGGGGGTTCCAAGAGACCCAGTACTTC CASSFDRGFQETQYF
TRBJ2-7 . . TRBV7-2 TGTGCCAGCAGCGCACGGGAGAGTCCCTACAATGAGCAGTACTTC CASSARESPYNEQYF
TRBJ2-1 . TRBD2 TRBV6-2/TRBV6-3 TGTGCCAGCAGCCGTAGACTAGCGGGAGCGGGCAATGAGCAGTTCTTC CASSRRLAGAGNEQFF
TRBJ2-5 . . TRBV29-1 TGCAGCGTTGGTCAGGGGGGGACCCAGTACTTC CSVGQGGTQYF
TRBJ2-1 . . TRBV24-1 TGTGCCACCAGTGATTTAGGAGCAGGGCCCAATGAGCAGTTCTTC CATSDLGAGPNEQFF
TRBJ1-5 few TRBD1 TRBV9 TGTGCCAGCAGCGCGGAGGGGACAGCTAATCAGCCCCAGCATTTT CASSAEGTANQPQHF
TRBJ2-1 . . TRBV7-8 TGTGCCAGCAGCCCCCGAGTCTCTAGCTGGAATGAGCAGTTCTTC CASSPRVSSWNEQFF
TRBJ2-7 many TRBD2 TRBV10-3 TGTGCCGCCCAAGCTAGCGGGCGGATAACCTACGAGCAGTACTTC CAAQASGRITYEQYF
TRBJ1-2 . . TRBV11-2 TGTGCCAGCAGCTCGTCAGGCTTTTATGGCTACACCTTC CASSSSGFYGYTF